The rows below give T cell receptor beta chains drawn from one sample of a study of CD8 T cells in Susac syndrome. TCRdb called the immunoSEQ multiplex PCR reads again in MiXCR, with one record for every CDR3 protein. Of under 550,000 distinct CDR3 sequences listed, 75% to 90% are singletons. Sequenced: CD8+ T cells from PBMCs. The receptors stem from a human donor with multiple sclerosis. CDR3s include the opening cysteine and the closing phenylalanine or tryptophan. The order of the fields is clone size, J gene, D gene, V gene, CDR3 length, CDR3 protein, CDR3 DNA. The D gene is left open where the match is weak. Size values are once, few and many counts, or a class for expanded clones, and some rows have none.

size: .
J: TRBJ2-1
D: TRBD2
V: TRBV11-2
length: 16
CDR3: CASSRPGLADYNEQFF
DNA: TGTGCCAGCAGCAGACCGGGACTAGCGGATTACAATGAGCAGTTCTTC

size: .
J: TRBJ2-5
D: TRBD2
V: TRBV27
length: 16
CDR3: CASSSIGLAGDETQYF
DNA: TGTGCCAGCAGTTCTATAGGACTAGCGGGAGATGAGACCCAGTACTTC

size: .
J: TRBJ1-6
D: .
V: TRBV7-6
length: 17
CDR3: CASSLTAGDLYNSPLHF
DNA: TGTGCCAGCAGTCTGACGGCAGGAGACCTTTATAATTCACCCCTCCACTTT

size: once
J: TRBJ1-2
D: .
V: TRBV19
length: 15
CDR3: CASSIGTGTDYGYTF
DNA: TGTGCCAGTAGTATCGGGACCGGGACCGACTATGGCTACACCTTC

size: .
J: TRBJ2-3
D: .
V: TRBV30
length: 10
CDR3: CVLGEDTQYF
DNA: TGTGTCCTGGGGGAAGATACGCAGTATTTT

size: once
J: TRBJ2-2
D: .
V: TRBV10-2
length: 13
CDR3: CASLSQNTGELFF
DNA: TGCGCCAGCTTGTCACAGAACACCGGGGAGCTGTTTTTT

size: .
J: TRBJ2-7
D: TRBD1
V: TRBV9
length: 16
CDR3: CASSPGIGQGPYEQYF
DNA: TGTGCCAGCAGCCCCGGGATTGGACAGGGTCCCTACGAGCAGTACTTC

size: .
J: TRBJ1-2
D: .
V: TRBV15
length: 15
CDR3: CATSLSWGANYGYTF
DNA: TGTGCCACCAGTTTATCTTGGGGAGCTAACTATGGCTACACCTTC

size: once
J: TRBJ2-1
D: TRBD2
V: TRBV7-9
length: 15
CDR3: CASSPTGGRVNEQFF
DNA: TGTGCCAGCAGCCCGACTGGCGGGAGGGTCAATGAGCAGTTCTTC

size: .
J: TRBJ1-5
D: .
V: TRBV6-5
length: 14
CDR3: CASGAGAGNQPQHF
DNA: TGTGCCAGCGGTGCCGGGGCAGGCAATCAGCCCCAGCATTTT

size: .
J: TRBJ2-1
D: .
V: TRBV2
length: 12
CDR3: CASFGGTASEFF
DNA: TGTGCCAGCTTCGGGGGTACAGCCTCTGAGTTCTTC

size: .
J: TRBJ2-1
D: .
V: TRBV11-2
length: 21
CDR3: CASSLDGFGSAGPSSYNEQFF
DNA: TGTGCCAGCAGCTTAGATGGGTTTGGCTCGGCGGGTCCTAGCTCCTACAATGAGCAGTTCTTC

size: once
J: TRBJ1-1
D: .
V: TRBV15
length: 14
CDR3: CATSRDQGHPEAFF
DNA: TGTGCCACCAGCAGAGATCAGGGTCATCCTGAAGCTTTCTTT